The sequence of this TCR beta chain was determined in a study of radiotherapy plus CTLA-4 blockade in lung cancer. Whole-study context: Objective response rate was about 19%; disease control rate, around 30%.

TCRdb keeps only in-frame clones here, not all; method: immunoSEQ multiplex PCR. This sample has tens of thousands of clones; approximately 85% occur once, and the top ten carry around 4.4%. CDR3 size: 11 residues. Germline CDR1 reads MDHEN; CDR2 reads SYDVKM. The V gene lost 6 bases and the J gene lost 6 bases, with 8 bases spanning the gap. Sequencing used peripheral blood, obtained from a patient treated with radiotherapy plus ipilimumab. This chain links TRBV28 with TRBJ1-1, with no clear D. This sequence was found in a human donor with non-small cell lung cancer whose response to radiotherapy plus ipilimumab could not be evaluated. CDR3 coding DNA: TGTGCCAGCAGCAATTCAGCTGAAGCTTTCTTT. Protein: CASSNSAEAFF. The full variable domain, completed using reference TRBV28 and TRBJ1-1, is DVKVTQSSRYLVKRTGEKVFLECVQDMDHENMFWYRQDPGLGLRLIYFSYDVKMKEKGDIPEGYSVSREKKERFSLILESASTNQTSMYLCASSNSAEAFFGQGTRLTVV.